These 20 T cell receptor beta chains were sequenced from one sample in a study of response to subunit inactivated influenza vaccine (dated by TCRdb to the late 2010s). Receptor amplification or capture employed RT-PCR. The reads were generated on an Illumina HiSeq 2500. In-frame beta chains were kept once TCRdb had trimmed the public reads at Q25 with fastp and called clones with MiXCR. Every CDR3 protein is listed once, alongside the most common genes and DNA of its rows. This sample comprises roughly 650,000 distinct CDR3 sequences, about 15% of them detected only once. Less than 8.5% of the sample is taken by the ten largest. The sequenced sample was PBMCs from blood, obtained 14 to 15 days before vaccination. The receptors were gathered from a man aged 45-60 years who received an inactivated influenza vaccine. Donor details come from another sample of the same person, matched by shared clones.

This clonotype was detected only a few times. The genes are TRBV2 and TRBJ2-3, with TRBD1 identical over 9 bases. The CDR3 consists of 17 residues. The junction had 10 bases not matched to a gene; V was cut back by 3 bases and J by 3 bases. Germline V gene lookup returns CDR1 SNHLY and CDR2 FYNNEI. The CDR3 sequence: CASSDIKGTGFTDTQYF. DNA for the CDR3: TGTGCCAGCAGTGATATTAAGGGGACAGGGTTTACAGATACGCAGTATTTT. Variable domain in full (rest from reference TRBV2 and TRBJ2-3): EPEVTQTPSHQVTQMGQEVILRCVPISNHLYFYWYRQILGQKVEFLVSFYNNEISEKSEIFDDQFSVERPDGSNFTLKIRSTKLEDSAMYFCASSDIKGTGFTDTQYFGPGTRLTVL.

V gene TRBV6-2 or TRBV6-3 combines with J gene TRBJ2-1; 11 nucleotides align to TRBD2. The CDR3 consists of 17 residues. J was trimmed by 5 bases and V by 8 bases; bases with no gene match: 14. Germline V gene lookup returns CDR1 MNHEY and CDR2 SVGEGT. CDR3 sequence: CASEQLAGGPRNNEQFF. The DNA of the CDR3 is TGTGCCAGCGAACAATTAGCGGGGGGGCCGCGGAACAATGAGCAGTTCTTC.

This clonotype came up a few times. The V gene is TRBV11-1, the J gene TRBJ2-2, with 7 bases lining up with TRBD2. The CDR3 loop spans 14 amino acids. Germline assignment: CDR1 SGHAT and CDR2 FQDESV (reference sequence). Trimming at V came to 5 bases and at J to 2 bases, leaving 2 bases not matched to a gene. The CDR3 loop is CASSGTINTGELFF. Written as DNA, the CDR3 is TGTGCCAGCAGCGGGACTATAAACACCGGGGAGCTGTTTTTT.

This clonotype was detected many times. The gene calls are TRBV29-1 and TRBJ1-1; 11 bases match TRBD1. Per the germline V gene, CDR1 is SQVTM and CDR2 is ANQGSEA. V shed 6 bases, J shed 5 bases, and the junction held 2 bases outside the gene matches. This CDR3 is built from 12 residues. The CDR3 sequence: CSVDRGRTEAFF. CDR3 coding DNA: TGCAGCGTGGACAGGGGGCGGACTGAAGCTTTCTTT.

The gene calls are TRBV5-1 and TRBJ2-5; no definite D call. V lost 5 bases to trimming and J lost 2 bases, with 13 bases between them. CDR1 is SGHRS, CDR2 YFSETQ, per germline. The CDR3 runs 14 residues. The CDR3 region is CASRGSSRQETQYF. CDR3 in DNA: TGCGCCAGCAGAGGTTCGAGCAGGCAAGAGACCCAGTACTTC.

CDR3 coding DNA: TGTGCCAGCAGTTTAGCGCGAGACTACTACAATGAGCAGTTCTTC. Amino acids: CASSLARDYYNEQFF. The J gene is TRBJ2-1, the V gene TRBV12-3 or TRBV12-4; D possibly corresponds to TRBD2 (5 bases). CDR3 length: 15 residues. Trimming pared 0 bases from V and 3 bases from J, leaving 9 bases between.

The chain is built from TRBV24-1 and TRBJ1-1, with D maybe TRBD1 (5 bases). With 6 bases removed from V and 10 bases from J, the gap between germline ends came to 20 bases. The CDR3 is made up of 14 amino acids. The germline gives CDR1 KGHDR, CDR2 SFDVKD. CDR3: CATSLVKSFGGAFF. The CDR3 region has the DNA TGTGCCACCAGTCTCGTGAAATCCTTCGGGGGAGCTTTCTTT.

This clonotype was seen at least ten times. V and J are TRBV12-3 or TRBV12-4 and TRBJ1-2; a possible D gene is TRBD1 (6 bases). Between the trimmed V and J ends, which lost 5 bases and 5 bases, there was a span of 12 bases. The CDR3 is made up of 13 amino acids. The CDR3 loop is CASSPDRLYGYTF. DNA of the CDR3: TGTGCCAGCAGTCCCGACAGGCTTTATGGCTACACCTTC.

This clonotype was found a few times. The chain combines TRBV7-2 with TRBJ2-3, with D hard to call. Looked up from germline, CDR1 is SGHTA and CDR2 is FQGNSA. Trimming stripped 2 bases from V and 3 bases from J, with 18 bases between. CDR3 length: 17 amino acids. The CDR3 spells CASSLTNLGGLTDTQYF. The CDR3 DNA reads TGTGCCAGCAGCTTAACAAACTTGGGCGGATTGACAGATACGCAGTATTTT.

This clonotype was seen only a few times. The chain recombines TRBV7-9 with TRBJ2-3; 11 bases line up with TRBD2. J gave up 8 bases and V 5 bases, and 6 bases lay outside the gene matches. This CDR3 spans 14 amino acids. Germline V CDR1 and CDR2: SEHNR, FQNEAQ (reference sequence). CDR3 DNA: TGTGCCAGCAGCCTCACTAGCGGGAGAGGTACGCAGTATTTT. Translating it yields CASSLTSGRGTQYF.

A few counts support this clonotype. The chain's CDR3 is CASSFTRDPGETQYF. CDR3 coding DNA: TGTGCCAGCAGTTTTACCAGGGACCCGGGGGAGACCCAGTACTTC. This sequence joins TRBV28 and TRBJ2-5; D is perhaps TRBD1 or TRBD2 (5 bases each). The V end was cut by 3 bases, the J end by 5 bases, with 16 bases between. The germline V gene has CDR1 MDHEN and CDR2 SYDVKM. The CDR3 runs 15 residues.

The sample holds a few counts of this clonotype. The chain carries TRBV2 and TRBJ1-2; D is uncertain. The CDR3 runs 12 residues. V lost 8 bases and J 4 bases, leaving 11 bases between the germline ends. Germline V gene data show CDR1 as SNHLY and CDR2 as FYNNEI. CDR3 DNA sequence: TGTGCCAGCGGCGAGATAGGCTATGGCTACACCTTC. Protein product: CASGEIGYGYTF. Using reference TRBV2 and TRBJ1-2 for the parts outside the CDR3, the full variable domain is EPEVTQTPSHQVTQMGQEVILRCVPISNHLYFYWYRQILGQKVEFLVSFYNNEISEKSEIFDDQFSVERPDGSNFTLKIRSTKLEDSAMYFCASGEIGYGYTFGSGTRLTVV.

There are a few counts of this clonotype. The chain uses TRBV12-3 or TRBV12-4 and TRBJ2-5; TRBD2 matches 8 bases. The CDR3 contains 15 residues. V gave up 5 bases and J gave up 3 bases; unmatched junction bases: 8. CDR3 in DNA: TGTGCCAGCAGTCCCCCCCCCGGGAGGGAAGAGACCCAGTACTTC. Translation: CASSPPPGREETQYF.

The chain couples TRBV6-5 to TRBJ2-3; D call uncertain. Germline loops: CDR1 MNHEY, CDR2 SVGAGI. V was cut by 4 bases and J by 1 base, with 9 bases left in between. The CDR3 loop spans 14 amino acids. In DNA, the CDR3 is TGTGCCAGCAGTTCTTGGGGTGGCACAGATACGCAGTATTTT. It specifies CASSSWGGTDTQYF.

In this sample, this clonotype turned up a few times. This chain connects TRBV10-3 to TRBJ2-7; D is possibly TRBD1 or TRBD2 (5 bases each). V lost 0 bases and J 6 bases, leaving 9 bases between the germline ends. Per germline, CDR1 ENHRY and CDR2 SYGVKD. The CDR3 has 13 residues. The CDR3 DNA sequence: TGTGCCATCAGTGAGTCGAAGGGGACCGAGCAGTACTTC. Protein product: CAISESKGTEQYF.

The chain carries TRBV20-1 and TRBJ1-5; D is undetermined. Germline lookup yields CDR1 DFQATT and CDR2 SNEGSKA (reference sequence). The CDR3 covers 13 residues. The V end was cut by 7 bases, the J end by 0 bases, with 10 bases between. The DNA of the CDR3 is TGCAGTGTCGACACAGATAGCAATCAGCCCCAGCATTTT. Translation gives CSVDTDSNQPQHF.

This clonotype showed up just a few times. The CDR3 DNA sequence: TGTGCCATCAGAGGGACAGGGGCCTACACCGGGGAGCTGTTTTTT. Protein sequence: CAIRGTGAYTGELFF. The rearrangement joins TRBV10-3 to TRBJ2-2; 10 bases match TRBD1. The CDR3 runs 15 residues. With 6 bases clipped from V and 3 bases from J, the junction kept 4 bases outside the gene matches. CDR1 and CDR2 from the germline V gene are ENHRY and SYGVKD.

The chain recombines TRBV7-8 with TRBJ2-1; D gene unclear. This CDR3 is built from 13 residues. The V gene's germline CDR1 is SGHVS and CDR2 FQNEAQ. Trimming removed 1 base from V and 9 bases from J, with 10 bases in between. The CDR3 region has the DNA TGTGCCAGCAGCTTAGGGTCCAATAGTGAGCAGTTCTTC. Translation: CASSLGSNSEQFF.

This clonotype appeared a few times. This rearrangement joins TRBV29-1 to TRBJ2-3, with 9 positions matching TRBD1. V shed 6 bases, J shed 6 bases, and the junction held 4 bases outside the gene matches. The CDR3 is 12 amino acids. CDR1 is SQVTM and CDR2 is ANQGSEA in the germline V gene. In nucleotides, the CDR3 is TGCAGCGTCCAGACAGGGGGGGATACGCAGTATTTT. Translated: CSVQTGGDTQYF.

This clonotype occurred many times. The rearrangement joins TRBV2 to TRBJ2-1; tentative D call: TRBD2 (6 bases). From germline, CDR1 is SNHLY and CDR2 FYNNEI. The V and J ends lost 5 bases and 10 bases respectively, with 15 bases between them. This CDR3 contains 13 residues. Here the CDR3 reads CASSLPEGGEQFF. The CDR3 DNA sequence: TGTGCCAGCAGTCTTCCGGAGGGAGGCGAGCAGTTCTTC.